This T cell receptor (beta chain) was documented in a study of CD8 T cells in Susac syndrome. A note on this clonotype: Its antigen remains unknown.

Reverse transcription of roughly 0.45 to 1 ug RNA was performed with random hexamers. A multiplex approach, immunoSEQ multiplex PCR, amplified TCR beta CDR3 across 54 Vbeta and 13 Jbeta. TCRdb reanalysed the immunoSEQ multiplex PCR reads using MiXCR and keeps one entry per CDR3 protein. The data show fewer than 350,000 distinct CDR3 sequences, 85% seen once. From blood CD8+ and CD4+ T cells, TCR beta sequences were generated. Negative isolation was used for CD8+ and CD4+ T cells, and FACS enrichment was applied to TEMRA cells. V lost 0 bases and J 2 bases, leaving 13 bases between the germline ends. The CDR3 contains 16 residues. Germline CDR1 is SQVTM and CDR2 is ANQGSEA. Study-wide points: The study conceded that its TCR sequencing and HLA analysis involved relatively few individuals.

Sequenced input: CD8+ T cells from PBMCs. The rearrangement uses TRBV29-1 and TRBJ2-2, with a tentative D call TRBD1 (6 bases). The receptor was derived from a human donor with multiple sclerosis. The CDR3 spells CSVEDLEQGNTGELFF. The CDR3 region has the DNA TGCAGCGTTGAAGATCTAGAACAGGGTAACACCGGGGAGCTGTTTTTT.